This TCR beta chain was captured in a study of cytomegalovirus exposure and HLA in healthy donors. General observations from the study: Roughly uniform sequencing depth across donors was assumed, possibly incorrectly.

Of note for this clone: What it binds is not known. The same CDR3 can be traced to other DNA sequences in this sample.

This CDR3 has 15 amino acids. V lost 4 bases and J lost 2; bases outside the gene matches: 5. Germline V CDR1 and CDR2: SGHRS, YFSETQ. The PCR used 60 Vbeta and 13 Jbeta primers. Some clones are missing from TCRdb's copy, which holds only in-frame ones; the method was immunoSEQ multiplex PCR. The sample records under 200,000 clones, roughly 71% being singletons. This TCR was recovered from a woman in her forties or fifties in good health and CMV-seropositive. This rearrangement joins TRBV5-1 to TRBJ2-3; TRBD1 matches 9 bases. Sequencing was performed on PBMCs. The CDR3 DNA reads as TGCGCCAGCAGCCCCGGACAGGGGATCACAGATACGCAGTATTTT. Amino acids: CASSPGQGITDTQYF.